Below are 9 T cell receptor beta chains sequenced from a single sample in a study of blood T cells in healthy people across ages. The authors ran a second PCR of about 6 to 11 cycles using a sample-barcoded 5' primer and a J-beta primer mix. TCRdb re-called the 5' RACE reads with MiXCR, one entry per CDR3 protein. The repertoire holds about 1.4 million distinct CDR3 sequences, with roughly 64% as singletons. Sequenced input: blood. The receptor set was obtained from a man between 18 and 35 years old in good health.

The gene calls are TRBV29-1 and TRBJ2-5; D gene uncertain. V was clipped by 5 bases and J by 11 bases, with 21 bases between them. CDR1 is SQVTM and CDR2 is ANQGSEA in the germline V gene. This CDR3 is built from 13 residues. The CDR3 DNA reads as TGCAGCGTTTGGTGGCTTTCCCCCAATGAGCAGTACTTC. Residues: CSVWWLSPNEQYF.

The rearrangement uses TRBV14 and TRBJ2-1, with 7 bases that match TRBD1. Germline CDR1 and CDR2: SGHDN and FVKESK. The CDR3 contains 17 residues. The V and J ends lost 4 bases and 2 bases, in that order; junction bases with no gene match: 11. CDR3 DNA sequence: TGTGCCAGCAGCCCCGCTTCCGGGGACAGCACCTACAATGAGCAGTTCTTC. Its translation: CASSPASGDSTYNEQFF.

The chain couples TRBV25-1 to TRBJ1-2; 7 positions match TRBD1. CDR1 MGHDK and CDR2 SYGVNS come from the germline V gene. This CDR3 region has 12 residues. V was clipped by 6 bases and J by 6 bases; unmatched bases: 4. DNA of the CDR3: TGTGCCAGCAGATTAGGGGGCCATGGCTACACCTTC. Translating it yields CASRLGGHGYTF.

V is TRBV28 and J is TRBJ2-7; 11 positions agree with TRBD2. Germline loops: CDR1 MDHEN, CDR2 SYDVKM. The V gene end was trimmed by 5 bases and the J gene end by 1 base; junction bases not matched to a gene: 4. The CDR3 runs to 15 residues. The CDR3 bases are TGTGCCAGCAGTACCGGGACTAGCGGATCCTACGAGCAGTACTTC. It specifies CASSTGTSGSYEQYF.

The V call is TRBV20-1, the J call TRBJ1-1; D gene uncertain. The germline CDR1 and CDR2 sequences are DFQATT and SNEGSKA (reference sequence). This CDR3 contains 14 residues. Trimming removed 3 bases at V and 3 bases at J, with 14 bases between. CDR3 DNA: TGCAGTGCTAGCGTCCAGAGTCCCGACACTGAAGCTTTCTTT. Its protein is CSASVQSPDTEAFF.

In regard to this clonotype: A much larger clone lies a single base off, so this may be a read error. The chain employs TRBV29-1 and TRBJ2-1; the match to TRBD1 covers 8 bases. Germline lookup yields CDR1 SQVTM and CDR2 ANQGSEA. CDR3 size: 11 residues. The CDR3 spells CGDQTGGTQFF. The DNA of the CDR3 is TGCGGCGATCAAACAGGGGGGACGCAGTTCTTC.

The V call is TRBV7-9, the J call TRBJ2-1; TRBD1 aligns across 7 bases. In germline, CDR1 is SEHNR, CDR2 FQNEAQ (reference sequence). CDR3 size: 17 residues. J lost 5 bases, V lost 7 bases, and 17 bases had no gene match. CDR3 in amino acids: CASTRPGNRGGDNEQFF. Written as DNA, the CDR3 is TGTGCCAGCACTAGACCTGGAAACAGGGGTGGAGACAATGAGCAGTTCTTC.

The chain uses TRBV29-1 and TRBJ2-5; D gene unclear. V was pared by 7 bases and J by 0 bases, with 9 bases between. The CDR3 contains 12 residues. Germline CDR1 reads SQVTM; CDR2 reads ANQGSEA. As DNA, the CDR3 is TGCAGCGGCAAGGAAAACCAAGAGACCCAGTACTTC. Translation gives CSGKENQETQYF.

V and J are TRBV20-1 and TRBJ1-4; D not resolved. The CDR3 covers 14 residues. CDR1 DFQATT and CDR2 SNEGSKA come from the germline V gene (reference sequence). V lost 1 base and J lost 4, with 10 bases in between. Here the CDR3 reads CSARVPENNEKLFF. The DNA for the CDR3 is TGCAGTGCTAGAGTGCCAGAAAATAATGAAAAACTGTTTTTT.